This T cell receptor (beta chain) was observed in a study of T cells in Graves' hyperthyroidism and ophthalmopathy. Germline CDR1 is SGHRS and CDR2 is YFSETQ. Losses at the gene ends were 1 base for V and 6 bases for J; bases not matched to a gene: 6. This CDR3 is 14 amino acids long. Researchers took RNA transcripts and amplified the TCR beta CDR3 regions from them. Using the HTBI primer set, a first-round RT-PCR was run on the TCR CDR3. TCRdb fed the multiplex PCR reads into MiXCR, producing one record per CDR3 protein. This table has 300,000 to 450,000 distinct CDR3 sequences, 20% to 25% appearing once.

The gene calls are TRBV5-1 and TRBJ1-1; 7 bases are a match to TRBD1. This sequence originates from a man aged 50 or older with Graves' hyperthyroidism. The sequenced sample was blood. CDR3 region: CASSLQGVVSEAFF. The CDR3 DNA sequence: TGCGCCAGCAGCTTGCAGGGGGTCGTGTCTGAAGCTTTCTTT.